This TCR beta chain originates from a study of T cells after yellow fever vaccination. General study points: Most clones from primary vaccination were detected again post-booster (96% CD4, 88% CD8).

The V gene's germline CDR1 is SEHNR and CDR2 FQNEAQ (reference sequence). The CDR3 consists of 14 residues. V lost 5 bases, J lost 3 bases, and 6 bases stayed unmatched. One entry per CDR3 protein results from TCRdb running MiXCR on the 5' RACE reads. The sample has fewer than 350,000 distinct CDR3 sequences, 3% to 4.5% seen once. This clonotype was seen ten or more times. Its antigen remains unidentified. The sample here was PBMCs, taken on the day of the yellow fever booster vaccination. The sequence came from a man between 18 and 29 years old who received the YFV17D yellow fever vaccine. V and J are TRBV7-9 and TRBJ2-5, with TRBD1 identical over 7 bases. As DNA, the CDR3 is TGTGCCAGCAGCCCAAAAACAGGGGAAGAGACCCAGTACTTC. This sequence encodes CASSPKTGEETQYF.